A single T cell receptor beta chain is shown here with its context. Its cognate antigen is unknown. 5'RACE template switching with UMIs produced the TCR beta cDNA. TCRdb re-analyzed the 5' RACE reads; it lists each CDR3 protein once, without DNA. The table for this sample gives 550,000 or so distinct CDR3 sequences. CDR1 and CDR2 (germline): SGHVS, FNYEAQ. The CDR3 consists of 13 residues. This sample stems from a study of T cells expressing NK-cell markers. Study-wide context: TCR beta repertoires came from sorted CD3+CD56+NKG2C+, CD3+CD56+NKG2C- and CD3+CD56-NKG2C+ T cells.

Findings and limits, study-wide: HCMV specificity of the expanded NKG2C+ T cell clones was not established. The study found dominant NKG2C+ clonotypes at roughly 1.0-7.5% of CD8+ T cells in six donors.

The sequence was collected from a man between 18 and 35 years old in good health. The chain uses TRBV7-6 and TRBJ1-5. Input material: blood T cells: a sorted CD56 or NKG2C T cell subset, CD4+ or CD8+ T cells, or bulk PBMC T cells (not recorded which). CDR3 protein: CASSIGNDQPQHF.